Given below is one T cell receptor (beta chain) in context. The same CDR3 is also encoded by other DNA sequences in this sample. This record comes from a study of blood T cell repertoires in COVID-19. Grouping used clinical history reported by participants in a survey and questionnaire. Donors in Cohort 3 who had recovered were those with two negative PCRs, healthcare professional clearance, or resolution of their symptoms. Trimming took off 5 bases at V and 5 bases at J, with 12 bases between the two ends. This CDR3 has 13 residues. Germline V gene lookup returns CDR1 SGHTA and CDR2 FQGTGA. Study processing details: For nucleated cells, counts were estimated from reference gene primer amplification. Assay: immunoSEQ multiplex PCR; the TCRdb copy retains only in-frame clones and omits some. That table furnishes V, J and clone size, whereas the DNA furnished D and trimming. The repertoire holds some 390,000 clones, with under 90% as singletons.

This TCR came from a woman aged 25 to 39 who had recovered from COVID-19. This sequence joins TRBV7-3 and TRBJ1-1, with D possibly TRBD1 on 6 matching bases. What was sequenced was PBMCs or T cells enriched from blood (not recorded which). CDR3 coding DNA: TGTGCCAGCAGCGAACAGGGAGGGACTGAAGCTTTCTTT. It specifies CASSEQGGTEAFF. The full variable domain, with the rest looked up from reference TRBV7-3 and TRBJ1-1, is GAGVSQTPSNKVTEKGKYVELRCDPISGHTALYWYRQSLGQGPEFLIYFQGTGAADDSGLPNDRFFAVRPEGSVSTLKIQRTERGDSAVYLCASSEQGGTEAFFGQGTRLTVV.